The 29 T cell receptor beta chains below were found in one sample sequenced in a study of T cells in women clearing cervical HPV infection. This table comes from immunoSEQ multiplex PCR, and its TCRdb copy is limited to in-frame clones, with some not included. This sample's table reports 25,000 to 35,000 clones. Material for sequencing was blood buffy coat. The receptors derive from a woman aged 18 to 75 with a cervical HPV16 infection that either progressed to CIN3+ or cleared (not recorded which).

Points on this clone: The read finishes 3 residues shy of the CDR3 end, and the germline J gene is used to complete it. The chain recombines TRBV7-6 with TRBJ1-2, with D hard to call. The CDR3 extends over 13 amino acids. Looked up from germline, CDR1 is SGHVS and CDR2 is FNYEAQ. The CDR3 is CASSPTGNYDYTF. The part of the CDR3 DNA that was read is TGTGCCAGCAGCCCGACGGGGAACTACGAC.

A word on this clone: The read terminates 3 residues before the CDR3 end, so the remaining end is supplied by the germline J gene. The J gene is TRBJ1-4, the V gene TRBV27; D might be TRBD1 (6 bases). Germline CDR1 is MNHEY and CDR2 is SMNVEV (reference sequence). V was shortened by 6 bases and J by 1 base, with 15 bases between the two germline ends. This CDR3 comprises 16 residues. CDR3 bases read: TGTGCCAGCAGACACCACAGGGATCAAACTAATGAAAAA. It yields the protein CASRHHRDQTNEK. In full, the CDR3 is CASRHHRDQTNEKLFF.

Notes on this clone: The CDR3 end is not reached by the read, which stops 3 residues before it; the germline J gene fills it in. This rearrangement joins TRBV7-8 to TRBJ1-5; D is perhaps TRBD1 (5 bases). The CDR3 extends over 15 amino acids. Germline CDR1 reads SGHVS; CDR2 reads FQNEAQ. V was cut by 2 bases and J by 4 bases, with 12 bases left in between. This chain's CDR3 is CASSLQGADNQPQHF. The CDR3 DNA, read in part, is TGTGCCAGCAGCTTACAAGGGGCGGATAATCAGCCC.

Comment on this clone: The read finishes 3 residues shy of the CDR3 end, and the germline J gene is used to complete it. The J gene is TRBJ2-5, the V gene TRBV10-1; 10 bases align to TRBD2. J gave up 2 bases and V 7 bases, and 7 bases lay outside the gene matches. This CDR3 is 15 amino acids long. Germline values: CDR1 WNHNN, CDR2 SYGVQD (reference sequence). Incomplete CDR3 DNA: TGCGCCAGCACTGGACTAGCGGTACCTCAAGAGACC. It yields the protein CASTGLAVPQET. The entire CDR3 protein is CASTGLAVPQETQYF.

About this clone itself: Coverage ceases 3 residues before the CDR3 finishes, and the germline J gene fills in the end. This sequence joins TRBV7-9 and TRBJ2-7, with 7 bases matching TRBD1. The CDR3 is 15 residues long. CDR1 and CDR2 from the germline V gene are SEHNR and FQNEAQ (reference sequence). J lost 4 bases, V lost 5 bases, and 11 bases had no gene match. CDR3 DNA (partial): TGTGCCAGCAGCCCCCTTGACAGGGAAAGTTACGAG. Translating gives CASSPLDRESYE. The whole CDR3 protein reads CASSPLDRESYEQYF.

The CDR3 bases that were read are TGCGCCAGCAGCTTCACCGCGCGGGGCACCGGGGAG. Protein product: CASSFTARGTGE. The complete CDR3 protein is CASSFTARGTGELFF. The chain employs TRBV5-1 and TRBJ2-2, with D possibly matching TRBD2 (6 bases). The missing CDR3 end, 3 residues past where the read stops, is filled in from the germline J gene. Trimming cost V 2 bases and J 4 bases, with 12 bases left between them. Germline CDR1 and CDR2: SGHRS and YFSETQ. The CDR3 is made up of 15 amino acids.

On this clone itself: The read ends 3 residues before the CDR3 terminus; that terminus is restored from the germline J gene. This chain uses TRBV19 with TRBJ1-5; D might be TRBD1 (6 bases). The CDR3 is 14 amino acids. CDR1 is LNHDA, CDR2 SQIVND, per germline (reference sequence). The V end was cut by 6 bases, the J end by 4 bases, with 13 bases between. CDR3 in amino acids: CASSLQQGNQPQHF. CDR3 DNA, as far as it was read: TGTGCCAGTAGCCTCCAACAGGGAAATCAGCCC.

Incomplete CDR3 DNA: TGTGCCAGCAGCTTAGCAGGTGGGGGGTACGAG. It encodes CASSLAGGGYE. The complete CDR3 protein is CASSLAGGGYEQYF. V and J are TRBV7-2 and TRBJ2-7; D possibly corresponds to TRBD2 (6 bases). The read is 3 residues too short to cover the CDR3 end, so that end is filled in from the germline J gene. V was trimmed by 0 bases and J by 4 bases, leaving 10 bases between them. The CDR3 consists of 14 residues. Per the germline V gene, CDR1 is SGHTA and CDR2 is FQGNSA.

The CDR3 bases that were read are TGCGCCAGCAGCCCTGAGGACAGGCTCAATCAGCCC. It encodes CASSPEDRLNQP. The whole CDR3 protein is CASSPEDRLNQPQHF. This chain connects TRBV4-1 to TRBJ1-5, with TRBD1 identical over 7 bases. The sequence runs out 3 residues before the end of the CDR3; the remainder is reconstructed from the germline J gene. V lost 4 bases and J lost 3; bases outside the gene matches: 6. Germline V gene sequence: CDR1 MGHRA, CDR2 YSYEKL. This CDR3 is 15 amino acids long.

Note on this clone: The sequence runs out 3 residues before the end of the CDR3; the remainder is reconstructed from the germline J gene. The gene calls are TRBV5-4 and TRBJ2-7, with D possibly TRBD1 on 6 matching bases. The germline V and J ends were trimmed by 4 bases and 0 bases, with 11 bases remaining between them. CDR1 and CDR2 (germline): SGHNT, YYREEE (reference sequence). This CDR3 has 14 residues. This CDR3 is CASSATGSSYEQYF. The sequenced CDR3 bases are TGTGCCAGCAGCGCCACAGGGTCCTCCTACGAG.

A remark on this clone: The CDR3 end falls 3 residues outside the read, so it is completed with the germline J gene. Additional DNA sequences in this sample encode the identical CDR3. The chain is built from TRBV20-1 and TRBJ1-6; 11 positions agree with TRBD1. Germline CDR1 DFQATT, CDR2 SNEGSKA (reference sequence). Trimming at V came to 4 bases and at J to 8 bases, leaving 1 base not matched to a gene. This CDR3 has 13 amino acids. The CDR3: CSAMGQGDSPLHF. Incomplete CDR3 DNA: TGCAGTGCTATGGGACAGGGGGATTCACCC.

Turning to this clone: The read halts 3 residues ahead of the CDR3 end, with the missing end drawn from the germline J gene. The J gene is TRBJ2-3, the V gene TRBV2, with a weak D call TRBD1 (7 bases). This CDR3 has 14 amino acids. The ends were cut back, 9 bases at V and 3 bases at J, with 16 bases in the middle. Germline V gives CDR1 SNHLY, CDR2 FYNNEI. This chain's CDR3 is CARNVQGGTDTQYF. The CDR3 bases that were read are TGTGCCAGGAACGTTCAGGGGGGAACAGATACG.

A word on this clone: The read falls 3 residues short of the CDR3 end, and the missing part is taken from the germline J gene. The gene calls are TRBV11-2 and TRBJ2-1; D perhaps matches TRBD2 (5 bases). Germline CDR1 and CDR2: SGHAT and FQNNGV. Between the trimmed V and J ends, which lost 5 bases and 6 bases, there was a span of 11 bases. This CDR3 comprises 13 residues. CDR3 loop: CASSLDYPNEQFF. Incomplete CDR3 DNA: TGTGCCAGCAGCCTTGACTACCCCAATGAG.

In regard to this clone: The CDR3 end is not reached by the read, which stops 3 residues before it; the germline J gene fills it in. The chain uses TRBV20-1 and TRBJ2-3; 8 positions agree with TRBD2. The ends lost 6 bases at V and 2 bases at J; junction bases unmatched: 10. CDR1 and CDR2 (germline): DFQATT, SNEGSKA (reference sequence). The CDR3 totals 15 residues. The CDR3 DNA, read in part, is TGCAGTGCGACCCCGACTAGCGAATACACAGATACG. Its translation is CSATPTSEYTDT. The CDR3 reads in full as CSATPTSEYTDTQYF.

The DNA read from the CDR3 is TGCGCCAGCAGCTTCCGACAGGGACTAGGTGGC. Its protein is CASSFRQGLGG. Given in full, the CDR3 is CASSFRQGLGGYTF. The chain joins TRBV5-1 to TRBJ1-2, with 7 nucleotides matching TRBD1. The read halts 3 residues ahead of the CDR3 end, with the missing end drawn from the germline J gene. The V segment lost 2 bases and the J segment 7 bases; nucleotides outside the gene matches: 8. This CDR3 is 14 amino acids long. CDR1 SGHRS and CDR2 YFSETQ come from the germline V gene.

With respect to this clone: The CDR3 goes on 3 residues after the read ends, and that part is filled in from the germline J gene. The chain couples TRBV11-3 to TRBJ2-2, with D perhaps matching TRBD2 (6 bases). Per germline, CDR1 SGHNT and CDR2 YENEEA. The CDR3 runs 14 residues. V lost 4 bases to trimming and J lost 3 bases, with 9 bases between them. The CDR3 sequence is CASSSGTHTGELFF. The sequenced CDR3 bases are TGTGCCAGCAGCTCCGGGACTCACACCGGGGAG.

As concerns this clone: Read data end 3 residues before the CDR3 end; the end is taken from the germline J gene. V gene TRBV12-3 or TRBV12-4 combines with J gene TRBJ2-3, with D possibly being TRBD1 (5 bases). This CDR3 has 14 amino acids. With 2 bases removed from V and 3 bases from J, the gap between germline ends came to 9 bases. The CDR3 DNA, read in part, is TGTGCCAGCAGTTTAAAGGGGCGAACAGATACG. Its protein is CASSLKGRTDT. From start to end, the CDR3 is CASSLKGRTDTQYF.

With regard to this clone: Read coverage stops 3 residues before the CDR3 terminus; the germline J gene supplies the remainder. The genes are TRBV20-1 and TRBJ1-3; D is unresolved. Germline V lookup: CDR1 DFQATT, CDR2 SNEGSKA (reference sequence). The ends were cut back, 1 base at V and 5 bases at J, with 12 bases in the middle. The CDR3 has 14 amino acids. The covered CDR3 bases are TGCAGTGCTAGAGCACGGACTTATAGAAACACC. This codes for CSARARTYRNT. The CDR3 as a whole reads CSARARTYRNTIYF.

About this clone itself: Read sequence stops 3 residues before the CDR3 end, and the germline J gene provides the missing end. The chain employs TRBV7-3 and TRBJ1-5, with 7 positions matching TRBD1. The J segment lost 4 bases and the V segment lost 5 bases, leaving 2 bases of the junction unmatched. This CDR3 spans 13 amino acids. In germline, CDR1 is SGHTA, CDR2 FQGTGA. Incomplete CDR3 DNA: TGTGCCAGCAGCGTACAGGGGAATCAGCCC. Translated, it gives CASSVQGNQP. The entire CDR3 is CASSVQGNQPQHF. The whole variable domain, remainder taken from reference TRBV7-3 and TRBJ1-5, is GAGVSQTPSNKVTEKGKYVELRCDPISGHTALYWYRQSLGQGPEFLIYFQGTGAADDSGLPNDRFFAVRPEGSVSTLKIQRTERGDSAVYLCASSVQGNQPQHFGDGTRLSIL.

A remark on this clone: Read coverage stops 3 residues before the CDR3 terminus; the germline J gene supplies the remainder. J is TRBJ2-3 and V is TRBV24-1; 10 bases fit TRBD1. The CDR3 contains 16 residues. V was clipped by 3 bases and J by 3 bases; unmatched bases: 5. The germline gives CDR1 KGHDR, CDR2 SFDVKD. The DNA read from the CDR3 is TGTGCCACCAGTGATCGGGACAGGGGAATTACAGATACG. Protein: CATSDRDRGITDT. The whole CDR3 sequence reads CATSDRDRGITDTQYF.

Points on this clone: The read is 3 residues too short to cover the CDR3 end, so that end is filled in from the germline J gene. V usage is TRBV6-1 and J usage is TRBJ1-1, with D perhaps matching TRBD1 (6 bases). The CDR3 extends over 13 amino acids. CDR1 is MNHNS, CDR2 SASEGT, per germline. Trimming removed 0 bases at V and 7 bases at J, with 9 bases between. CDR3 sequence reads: CASSEAGDIEAFF. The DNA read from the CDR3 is TGTGCCAGCAGTGAAGCAGGGGACATTGAA.

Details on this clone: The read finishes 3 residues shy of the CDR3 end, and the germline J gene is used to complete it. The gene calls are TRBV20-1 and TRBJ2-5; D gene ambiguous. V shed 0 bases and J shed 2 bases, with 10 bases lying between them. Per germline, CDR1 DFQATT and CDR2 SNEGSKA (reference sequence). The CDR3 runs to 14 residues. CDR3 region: CSARDIKPQETQYF. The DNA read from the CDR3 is TGCAGTGCTAGAGATATAAAGCCGCAAGAGACC.

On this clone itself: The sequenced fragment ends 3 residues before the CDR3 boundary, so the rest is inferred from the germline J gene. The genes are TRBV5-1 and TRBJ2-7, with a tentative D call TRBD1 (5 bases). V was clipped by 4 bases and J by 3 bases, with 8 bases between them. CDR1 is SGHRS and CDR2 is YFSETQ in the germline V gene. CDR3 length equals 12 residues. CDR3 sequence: CASSLDNYEQYF. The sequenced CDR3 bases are TGCGCCAGCAGCCTGGACAACTACGAG.

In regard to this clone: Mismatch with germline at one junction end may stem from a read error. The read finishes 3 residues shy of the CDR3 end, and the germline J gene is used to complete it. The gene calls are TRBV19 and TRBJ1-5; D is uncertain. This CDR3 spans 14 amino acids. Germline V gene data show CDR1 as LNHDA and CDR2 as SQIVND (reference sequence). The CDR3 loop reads CVSSIGSRNQPQHF. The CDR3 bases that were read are TGTGTCAGTAGTATCGGGTCCCGCAATCAGCCC. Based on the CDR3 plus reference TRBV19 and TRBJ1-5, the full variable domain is DGGITQSPKYLFRKEGQNVTLSCEQNLNHDAMYWYRQDPGQGLRLIYYSQIVNDFQKGDIAEGYSVSREKKESFPLTVTSAQKNPTAFYLCVSSIGSRNQPQHFGDGTRLSIL.

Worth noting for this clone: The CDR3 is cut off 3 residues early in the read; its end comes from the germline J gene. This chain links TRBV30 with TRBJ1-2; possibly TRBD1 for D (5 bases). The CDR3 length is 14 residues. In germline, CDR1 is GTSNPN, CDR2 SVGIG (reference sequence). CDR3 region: CAWNSLGHSYDYTF. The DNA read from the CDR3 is TGTGCCTGGAATTCCTTAGGACATTCCTACGAC.

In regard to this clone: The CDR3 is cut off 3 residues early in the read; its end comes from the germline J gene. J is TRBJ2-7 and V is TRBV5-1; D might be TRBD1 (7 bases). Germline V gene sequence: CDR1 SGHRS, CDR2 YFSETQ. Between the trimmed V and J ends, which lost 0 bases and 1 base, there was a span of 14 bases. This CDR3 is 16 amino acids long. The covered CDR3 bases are TGCGCCAGCAGCTTGGTCGGGGCAGGGGGGTCCTACGAG. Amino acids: CASSLVGAGGSYE. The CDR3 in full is CASSLVGAGGSYEQYF.

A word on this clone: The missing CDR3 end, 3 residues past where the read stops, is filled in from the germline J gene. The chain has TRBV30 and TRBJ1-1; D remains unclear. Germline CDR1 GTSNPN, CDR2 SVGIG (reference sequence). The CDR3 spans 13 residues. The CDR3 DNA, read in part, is TGTGCCTGGAGCCTAGCGGAGGCCAATGAG. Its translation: CAWSLAEANE. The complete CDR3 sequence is CAWSLAEANEAFF.

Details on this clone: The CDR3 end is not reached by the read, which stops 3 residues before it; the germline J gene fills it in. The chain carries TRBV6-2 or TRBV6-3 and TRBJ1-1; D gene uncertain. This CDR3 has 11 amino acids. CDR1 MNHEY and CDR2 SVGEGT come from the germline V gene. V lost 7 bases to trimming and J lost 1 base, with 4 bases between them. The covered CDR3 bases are TGTGCCAGCATCTCGAACACTGAA. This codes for CASISNTE. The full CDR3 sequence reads CASISNTEAFF.

CDR3 DNA (partial): TGTGCCAGCAGTAAATCCGGGACAGGGGGATACGATGAG. Its protein product is CASSKSGTGGYDE. The entire CDR3 sequence reads CASSKSGTGGYDEQFF. The chain has TRBV6-4 and TRBJ2-1; 11 bases align to TRBD1. The read ends 3 residues early relative to the CDR3; the germline J gene fills the gap. Germline-derived CDR1 and CDR2 are MRHNA and SNTAGT. The CDR3 loop spans 16 amino acids. V lost 5 bases, J lost 8 bases, and 11 bases stayed unmatched.